This TCR beta chain was obtained from a study of blood T cell repertoires in COVID-19. Study-wide context: Acute and convalescent COVID-19 samples came from the United States, Italy and Spain. T cells, B-cell-depleted T cells, or PBMCs provided the cDNA or gDNA that served as material.

This CDR3 contains 17 residues. Germline V gives CDR1 SGHNT, CDR2 YYREEE (reference sequence). The junction had 7 bases not matched to a gene; V was cut back by 0 bases and J by 2 bases. Authors' methods: The assay estimated nucleated cells by amplifying reference gene primers. The assay was immunoSEQ multiplex PCR, and TCRdb's table has in-frame clones only and misses some. The DNA gave D and trimming, while V, J and clone size come from that table. The sample records roughly 310,000 clones, approximately 87% being singletons. The chain combines TRBV5-4 with TRBJ2-7; TRBD2 matches 11 bases. The TCR was taken from a woman in her fifties or sixties with active or convalescent COVID-19. The sample was peripheral blood. The CDR3 reads CASSLAELAGDPYEQYF. CDR3 bases: TGTGCCAGCAGCTTGGCGGAACTAGCGGGGGACCCCTACGAGCAGTACTTC.